A selection of T cell receptor beta chains follows, all from one sample in a study of T cell responses to AZD1222 COVID-19 vaccine. Clones were sequenced by immunoSEQ multiplex PCR, and TCRdb holds only the in-frame ones, with some missing. The repertoire holds fewer than 130,000 clones, with about nine tenths as singletons. The sample was peripheral blood, taken on day 0 of AZD1222 vaccination. Receptors were obtained from an adult in good health. Each CDR3 is given with its conserved first and last residue. The D gene is left open where the match is weak. Size is stated for part of the rows, as once, few or many counts, or as a class when the clone is expanded.

V,J,size,D,DNA,CDR3
TRBV2,TRBJ1-5,NA,NA,TGTGCCAGCAGTGAGGATGGGGGAGGCAATCAGCCCCAGCATTTT,CASSEDGGGNQPQHF
TRBV15,TRBJ1-5,NA,NA,TGTGCCACCAGCAGATTAGTGGGGCCCAAAAATCAGCCCCAGCATTTT,CATSRLVGPKNQPQHF
TRBV27,TRBJ1-1,NA,NA,TGTGCCAGCAGTTTAGGACAGCCCAGGAACACTGAAGCTTTCTTT,CASSLGQPRNTEAFF
TRBV6-5,TRBJ2-1,NA,NA,TGTGCCAGCAGTTACAAAGCTAGCGACCGGTACAATGAGCAGTTCTTC,CASSYKASDRYNEQFF
TRBV6-1,TRBJ2-1,once,TRBD1,TGTGCCAGCAGTGAAGAAGAGACAGGGTCCTACAATGAGCAGTTCTTC,CASSEEETGSYNEQFF
TRBV5-4,TRBJ1-2,NA,NA,TGTGCCAGCAGCTTGGCACAGACAAACTATGGCTACACCTTC,CASSLAQTNYGYTF
TRBV5-4,TRBJ2-3,NA,NA,TGTGCCAGCACCCGCCTGGGGCACCGCACAGATACGCAGTATTTT,CASTRLGHRTDTQYF
TRBV4-1,TRBJ2-5,NA,NA,TGCGCCAGCAGCCAAGTACCCGGGGGTCCCCAGTACTTC,CASSQVPGGPQYF
TRBV5-6,TRBJ1-5,few,NA,TGTGCCAGCAGCTACTGGGTCTCCCGGAATCAGCCCCAGCATTTT,CASSYWVSRNQPQHF
TRBV6-1,TRBJ1-2,NA,NA,TGTGCCAGCAGTGAAGACGGTAGAATTAGCTATGGCTACACCTTC,CASSEDGRISYGYTF
TRBV18,TRBJ2-1,NA,NA,TGTGCCAGCTCACCCTCCTCCAGGGGTAGGTCCTACAATGAGCAGTTCTTC,CASSPSSRGRSYNEQFF
TRBV5-5,TRBJ1-2,NA,NA,TGTGCCAGCAGCCTGCAAGGGGGGGCTGTTGGCTACACCTTC,CASSLQGGAVGYTF
TRBV7-9,TRBJ1-4,NA,NA,TGTGCCAGCAGCTCGGAGGGGCTCCCAACTAATGAAAAACTGTTTTTT,CASSSEGLPTNEKLFF
TRBV9,TRBJ2-3,NA,NA,TGTGCCAGCAGCGTAGAGGGACACCCGAGGGATACGCAGTATTTT,CASSVEGHPRDTQYF
TRBV6-6,TRBJ2-2,NA,NA,TGTGCCAGCAGATTACAGGGAAACACCGGGGAGCTGTTTTTT,CASRLQGNTGELFF
TRBV9,TRBJ2-7,NA,NA,TGTGCCAGCAGCGTATCTGCAGGGCCAACTTACTACGAGCAGTACTTC,CASSVSAGPTYYEQYF
TRBV21-1,TRBJ1-2,NA,NA,TGTGCCAGCAGCAATGTCCCGGGACAGGGGGCCAATGGCTACACCTTC,CASSNVPGQGANGYTF
TRBV2,TRBJ1-6,NA,NA,TGTGCCAGCGCGGACAGTAATTCACCCCTCCACTTT,CASADSNSPLHF
TRBV6-5,TRBJ2-1,NA,TRBD2,TGTGCCAGCAGACCCGGGGGGAGGGCCTACAATGAGCAGTTCTTC,CASRPGGRAYNEQFF
TRBV9,TRBJ2-1,NA,NA,TGTGCCAGCACTAGCGATAATGAGCAGTTCTTC,CASTSDNEQFF
TRBV15,TRBJ1-1,NA,NA,TGTGCCACCAGCAGACCGACAGCGAGTGAAGCTTTCTTT,CATSRPTASEAFF
TRBV13,TRBJ1-5,NA,NA,TGTGCCAGCAGCTTAGGACAGCATAGCAATCAGCCCCAGCATTTT,CASSLGQHSNQPQHF
TRBV6-1,TRBJ1-1,once,TRBD1,TGTGCCAGCAGTGAAGACTCATGGACAGGGCGAACTGAAGCTTTCTTT,CASSEDSWTGRTEAFF
TRBV24-1,TRBJ2-3,NA,NA,TGTGCCACCAGTGACTCCACTCGGACCCGGGGAGATACGCAGTATTTT,CATSDSTRTRGDTQYF
TRBV5-1,TRBJ2-7,NA,NA,TGCGCCAGCAGCCGAGGCGGGACCTACGAGCAGTACTTC,CASSRGGTYEQYF
TRBV6-5,TRBJ1-2,NA,TRBD1,TGCGCCTTCGGGACAGGTCATAACTATGGCTACACCTTC,CAFGTGHNYGYTF
TRBV5-8,TRBJ2-5,NA,TRBD2,TGTGCCAGCAGTTACGGACTAGCGGGGATCCAAGAGACCCAGTACTTC,CASSYGLAGIQETQYF
TRBV2,TRBJ1-1,NA,NA,TGTGCCAGCACCCAACCCAGGGCGACTGAAGCTTTCTTT,CASTQPRATEAFF
TRBV14,TRBJ1-3,few,NA,TGTGCCAGCAGCCAACCCGGGAACTCTGGAAACACCATATATTTT,CASSQPGNSGNTIYF
TRBV2,TRBJ2-3,NA,NA,TGTGCCACGACGCCCACTGTCACCACGGCAGATACGCAGTATTTT,CATTPTVTTADTQYF
TRBV19,TRBJ2-2,NA,TRBD2,TGTGCCAGTAGTAGGGACTATTCGCCCGGGGAGCTGTTTTTT,CASSRDYSPGELFF
TRBV30,TRBJ1-1,NA,TRBD1,TGTGCCTGGAGTGGGACAGGGAGGATCCATGCTTTCTTT,CAWSGTGRIHAFF